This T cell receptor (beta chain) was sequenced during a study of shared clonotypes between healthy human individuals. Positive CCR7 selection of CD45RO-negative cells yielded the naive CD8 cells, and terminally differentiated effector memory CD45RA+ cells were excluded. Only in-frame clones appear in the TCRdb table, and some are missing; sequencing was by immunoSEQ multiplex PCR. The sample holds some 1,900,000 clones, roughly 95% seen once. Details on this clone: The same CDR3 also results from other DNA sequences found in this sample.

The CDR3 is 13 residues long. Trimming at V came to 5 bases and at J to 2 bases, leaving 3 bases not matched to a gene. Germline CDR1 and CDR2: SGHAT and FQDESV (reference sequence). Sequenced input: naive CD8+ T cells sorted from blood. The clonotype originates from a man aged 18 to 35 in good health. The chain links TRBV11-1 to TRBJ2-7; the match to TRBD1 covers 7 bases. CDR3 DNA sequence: TGTGCCAGCAGCCCCGGGACAGCCTACGAGCAGTACTTC. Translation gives CASSPGTAYEQYF.